This TCR beta chain appears in the sequencing data of a study of tumor-infiltrating lymphocytes in primary liver carcinoma. About this clonotype itself: Compared with germline, one end of the junction differs, possibly owing to a read error.

The germline CDR1 and CDR2 sequences are LGHNA and YNFKEQ. The CDR3 runs 15 residues. cDNA specific to TCR beta was made from approximately 0.55 ug of total RNA, with a constant-region primer employed for priming. Slightly modified ARM-PCR with three nested multiplex PCR rounds yielded TCR beta libraries. The two initial PCR rounds, 9 to 11 cycles each, used TRBV1-TRBV30 forward and C-beta reverse primers. TCRdb reprocessed the multiplex PCR reads with MiXCR, giving one entry per CDR3 protein. Of tens of thousands of distinct CDR3 sequences listed, 75% to 80% were seen once; the top ten hold around half. Co-extraction yielded RNA and DNA from 20-30 mg of unsorted bulk tissue.

The TCR comes from a man aged 35 to 55 with primary liver carcinoma and hepatitis B virus infection. Input material: liver tumor tissue from sampling region 3. The subset was: tumor region T3, left-lateral pole. The V and J genes are TRBV4-2 and TRBJ2-3; a possible D gene is TRBD2 (5 bases). The CDR3 nucleotides read TGTGCTAGCAACCAAAAGAAGGGAGTGACGGATACGCAGTATTTT. This encodes CASNQKKGVTDTQYF.